The present TCR beta chain was sequenced within a study of regulatory T cells in long-lasting Graves disease. This clonotype came up many times. Time point indicated: newly diagnosed GD, antithyroid drugs for less than 3 months. Researchers made the TCR library from RNA that was extracted from PBMCs. American Thyroid Association guidelines served as the basis for diagnosing Graves' disease. In building TCR beta libraries, iRepertoire HTBI primers were used together with Arm-PCR of CDR3 regions. Each CDR3 protein gets one entry after TCRdb re-called the multiplex PCR reads with MiXCR. The repertoire includes about 470,000 distinct CDR3 sequences, under 15% of them detected once, and 16% sits in the top ten. These same records also appear under a second study, on T cells in Graves' hyperthyroidism and ophthalmopathy. As that report states: Newly diagnosed hyperthyroidism patients aged 18 to 65 years had disease lasting under 2 months. In the blood, most expanded thyroid clonotypes above 0.001 appeared as well.

Source: peripheral blood mononuclear cells (PBMCs), taken at new diagnosis, from a patient treated with antithyroid drugs. The TCR sequence derives from a woman aged 25 to 39 with Graves disease.

The CDR3 DNA follows: TGTGCCAGCAGTGACACAGAATATAGCAATCAGCCCCAGCATTTT. Translating it yields CASSDTEYSNQPQHF. This sequence joins TRBV2 and TRBJ1-5; D is unresolved. Germline CDR1 is SNHLY and CDR2 is FYNNEI. Trimming took off 3 bases at V and 0 bases at J, with 9 bases between the two ends. The CDR3 has 15 residues.